A single sample gave rise to the 23 T cell receptor beta chains below, sequenced in a study of blood T cells in healthy people across ages. With a J-beta primer mix and a sample-barcoded 5' primer, a second PCR ran about 6 to 11 cycles. TCRdb redid the calling of the 5' RACE reads with MiXCR, one entry per CDR3 protein. Altogether fewer than 1,000,000 distinct CDR3 sequences are present, around 42% being singletons, with the ten largest covering about 19%. Sequencing used blood. The source of these receptors is a man in his sixties in good health.

This clonotype was observed a single time. The rearrangement joins TRBV20-1 to TRBJ2-1; D is tentatively TRBD1 or TRBD2 (5 bases each). Trimming took 5 bases from V and 8 from J, leaving 10 bases between them. This CDR3 is built from 11 residues. Germline V gene data show CDR1 as DFQATT and CDR2 as SNEGSKA (reference sequence). The CDR3 loop reads CSAEGRDEQFF. CDR3 nucleotides: TGCAGTGCTGAGGGGAGAGATGAGCAGTTCTTC.

V and J are TRBV20-1 and TRBJ2-7; D possibly corresponds to TRBD2 (5 bases). V shed 3 bases and J shed 2 bases, with 11 bases lying between them. CDR1 is DFQATT, CDR2 SNEGSKA, per germline (reference sequence). This CDR3 is built from 13 residues. The CDR3 loop is CSASTRAAYEQYF. The CDR3 DNA follows: TGCAGTGCTAGCACTAGAGCGGCCTACGAGCAGTACTTC.

This clonotype was counted only a few times. V gene TRBV16 combines with J gene TRBJ1-2; 10 positions agree with TRBD1. This CDR3 contains 15 residues. V lost 0 bases, J lost 6 bases, and 4 bases stayed unmatched. From germline, CDR1 is KGHSY and CDR2 FQNENV. The CDR3 protein is CASSQSDRGIDGYTF. In DNA, the CDR3 is TGTGCCAGCAGCCAATCGGACAGGGGGATAGATGGCTACACCTTC.

V gene TRBV6-5 combines with J gene TRBJ1-5; D unclear. The CDR3 contains 12 residues. The germline CDR1 and CDR2 sequences are MNHEY and SVGAGI. Trimming removed 5 bases from V and 6 bases from J, with 8 bases in between. This CDR3 is CASSDGVQPQHF. In DNA, the CDR3 is TGTGCCAGCAGTGACGGGGTTCAGCCCCAGCATTTT.

This clonotype has a handful of counts. The V and J genes are TRBV4-1 and TRBJ1-4; D is undetermined. V gave up 2 bases and J gave up 0 bases, with 19 bases separating them. Germline V gene lookup returns CDR1 MGHRA and CDR2 YSYEKL. The CDR3 runs 19 residues. CDR3 bases: TGCGCCAGCAGCCAACGTGCAGTCGACGCATTTGCAACTAATGAAAAACTGTTTTTT. Its protein product is CASSQRAVDAFATNEKLFF.

CDR3 amino acids: CASFLRGRYTEAFF. The CDR3, as DNA: TGTGCCAGCTTTTTGAGGGGCAGGTACACTGAAGCTTTCTTT. The rearrangement links TRBV6-1 to TRBJ1-1, with a possible D match to TRBD1 (5 bases). This CDR3 comprises 14 residues. Germline CDR1 is MNHNS and CDR2 is SASEGT. The V and J ends lost 8 bases and 3 bases respectively, with 16 bases between them.

The genes are TRBV12-3 or TRBV12-4 and TRBJ2-1; 7 bases map to TRBD2. CDR3 length equals 16 residues. V gave up 6 bases and J gave up 1 base; unmatched junction bases: 9. CDR3 in amino acids: CASRTSGGKSYNEQFF. DNA of the CDR3: TGTGCCAGCAGGACTTCGGGGGGAAAGTCCTACAATGAGCAGTTCTTC.

This clonotype has more than one count but fewer than ten. V gene TRBV20-1 combines with J gene TRBJ1-6; weak D call: TRBD1 (6 bases). The CDR3 runs to 14 residues. V gave up 1 base and J gave up 8 bases, with 12 bases separating them. Germline V gene lookup returns CDR1 DFQATT and CDR2 SNEGSKA (reference sequence). This chain's CDR3 is CSARAETGYSPLHF. In DNA, the CDR3 is TGCAGTGCTAGAGCCGAGACAGGCTATTCACCCCTCCACTTT.

This clonotype turned up a few times. The chain couples TRBV4-2 to TRBJ2-7; D unresolved. Trimming removed 1 base from V and 2 bases from J, with 12 bases in between. The CDR3 is 15 amino acids. The germline V gene encodes CDR1 LGHNA and CDR2 YNFKEQ. The CDR3 region is CASSQGQGGPYEQYF. For the CDR3, the DNA is TGTGCCAGCAGCCAAGGCCAAGGTGGGCCCTACGAGCAGTACTTC.

This rearrangement joins TRBV4-3 to TRBJ1-5; D remains ambiguous. V was cut by 0 bases and J by 5 bases, with 5 bases left in between. The length of the CDR3 is 13 residues. Germline assignment: CDR1 LGHNA and CDR2 YSLEER. This chain's CDR3 is CASSQDFYQPQHF. The CDR3 coding sequence is TGCGCCAGCAGCCAAGATTTCTATCAGCCCCAGCATTTT.

V usage is TRBV5-1 and J usage is TRBJ2-1; 7 bases are a match to TRBD2. The CDR3 consists of 16 residues. The V gene's germline CDR1 is SGHRS and CDR2 YFSETQ. V lost 4 bases and J lost 10; bases outside the gene matches: 17. CDR3 sequence reads: CASSPRVLAASYEQFF. The CDR3 coding sequence is TGCGCCAGCAGCCCTAGGGTTCTAGCGGCGTCCTACGAGCAGTTCTTC.

V usage is TRBV4-1 and J usage is TRBJ1-2; D remains unclear. Trimming removed 1 base at V and 4 bases at J, with 13 bases between. The germline V gene has CDR1 MGHRA and CDR2 YSYEKL. This CDR3 is built from 15 residues. CDR3 residues: CASSQVIPEGYGYTF. The CDR3 coding sequence is TGCGCCAGCAGCCAAGTTATTCCTGAGGGCTATGGCTACACCTTC.

The gene calls are TRBV27 and TRBJ2-1; TRBD2 agrees at 7 bases. The CDR3 has 15 amino acids. Germline CDR1 is MNHEY and CDR2 is SMNVEV (reference sequence). Losses at the gene ends were 1 base for V and 6 bases for J; bases not matched to a gene: 6. CDR3: CASSLWGGLGNEQFF. CDR3 DNA sequence: TGTGCCAGCAGTTTATGGGGGGGATTGGGCAATGAGCAGTTCTTC.

This clonotype was observed many times. The genes are TRBV15 and TRBJ2-7; D might be TRBD1 (5 bases). Per germline, CDR1 LNHNV and CDR2 YYDKDF (reference sequence). V dropped 0 bases and J dropped 4 bases, with 10 bases sitting between them. There are 14 residues in the CDR3. DNA of the CDR3: TGTGCCACCAGCAGAGACCAGGGCCCGTACGAGCAGTACTTC. The encoded protein is CATSRDQGPYEQYF. The whole variable domain, remainder taken from reference TRBV15 and TRBJ2-7, is DAMVIQNPRYQVTQFGKPVTLSCSQTLNHNVMYWYQQKSSQAPKLLFHYYDKDFNNEADTPDNFQSRRPNTSFCFLDIRSPGLGDTAMYLCATSRDQGPYEQYFGPGTRLTVT.

The rearrangement uses TRBV6-5 and TRBJ2-1; 7 bases line up with TRBD1. The germline V gene has CDR1 MNHEY and CDR2 SVGAGI. The CDR3 contains 15 residues. Trimming took 0 bases from V and 7 from J; bases not matched to a gene: 6. The CDR3 DNA reads TGTGCCAGCAGTTACTCGGGACAGTACGTTAATGAGCAGTTCTTC. Its protein product is CASSYSGQYVNEQFF.

This clonotype was seen only a few times. The J gene is TRBJ1-5, the V gene TRBV20-1, with D tentatively TRBD1 (5 bases). V lost 3 bases to trimming and J lost 5 bases, with 11 bases between them. In germline, CDR1 is DFQATT, CDR2 SNEGSKA (reference sequence). This CDR3 is built from 13 residues. CDR3 loop: CSASWDGDQPQHF. The DNA of the CDR3 is TGCAGTGCTAGTTGGGACGGCGATCAGCCCCAGCATTTT.

The J gene is TRBJ2-4, the V gene TRBV28; D possibly matches TRBD1 or TRBD2 (5 bases each). Per the germline V gene, CDR1 is MDHEN and CDR2 is SYDVKM. This CDR3 has 16 amino acids. The V end lost 4 bases, the J end lost 3 bases, and 16 bases lay between the germline ends. The CDR3 here is CASSSHRPEGKNIQYF. In nucleotides, the CDR3 is TGTGCCAGCAGTTCGCACAGGCCTGAGGGCAAAAACATTCAGTACTTC.

This clonotype was seen many times. The chain employs TRBV7-2 and TRBJ2-5; TRBD2 is a possible D gene (5 bases). Deletions cut 0 bases from V and 5 bases from J, with 10 bases between. The CDR3 contains 14 residues. Germline V gene lookup returns CDR1 SGHTA and CDR2 FQGNSA. CDR3 loop: CASSLAGLAETQYF. CDR3 bases: TGTGCCAGCAGCTTAGCGGGTCTAGCCGAGACCCAGTACTTC.

The chain is built from TRBV7-2 and TRBJ2-6, with D unresolved. V shed 8 bases and J shed 0 bases, with 8 bases lying between them. Germline CDR1 and CDR2: SGHTA and FQGNSA. The CDR3 is made up of 14 amino acids. The CDR3 DNA reads TGTGCCAGCGGCTCGAGCTCTGGGGCCAACGTCCTGACTTTC. Residues: CASGSSSGANVLTF.

This clonotype showed up just a few times. The chain combines TRBV6-2 or TRBV6-3 with TRBJ2-4; 8 positions match TRBD1. The J call may be in error: the DNA end matches TRBJ2-7 better. The germline V gene encodes CDR1 MNHEY and CDR2 SVGEGT. The CDR3 runs 13 residues. CDR3 nucleotide sequence: TGTGCCAGTGGACAGGGACGAACCTACGAGCAGTACTTC. It translates to CASGQGRTYEQYF.

The table lists this clonotype with a few counts. This rearrangement joins TRBV14 to TRBJ2-7; the D call may be TRBD1 or TRBD2 (5 bases each). The CDR3 loop spans 14 amino acids. From germline, CDR1 is SGHDN and CDR2 FVKESK. With 5 bases removed from V and 3 bases from J, the gap between germline ends came to 14 bases. The CDR3 bases are TGTGCCAGCAGCTCCGGGACGGATCTCTACGAGCAGTACTTC. This codes for CASSSGTDLYEQYF.

V usage is TRBV5-1 and J usage is TRBJ1-2, with D possibly TRBD1 on 5 matching bases. Trimming cost V 7 bases and J 5 bases, with 27 bases left between them. The CDR3 contains 17 residues. CDR1 SGHRS and CDR2 YFSETQ come from the germline V gene. The CDR3 protein is CASAKTGTESIYYGYTF. CDR3 in DNA: TGCGCCAGCGCCAAAACCGGGACGGAGTCTATTTATTATGGCTACACCTTC.

This clonotype turned up a few times. The chain links TRBV2 to TRBJ2-1; 12 bases agree with TRBD2. This CDR3 spans 14 amino acids. With V trimmed by 6 bases and J by 8 bases, 5 bases remained unmatched. The germline V gene has CDR1 SNHLY and CDR2 FYNNEI. The CDR3 DNA is TGTGCCAGCAGCCGCGGACTAGCGGGATATGAGCAGTTCTTC. This gives the protein CASSRGLAGYEQFF.